A selection of T cell receptor beta chains follows, all from one sample in a study of OX40 agonist ivuxolimab in advanced cancers. Sequenced by immunoSEQ multiplex PCR; TCRdb stores in-frame clones only, minus some. The sample carries around 40,000 clones, 86% recorded once. Sample: CD4+ or CD8+ T cells sorted from blood, taken in a trial of the OX40 agonist ivuxolimab. Receptor source: an adult with an advanced solid tumor such as melanoma, head and neck, liver or kidney cancer. CDR3s include the opening cysteine and the closing phenylalanine or tryptophan. The D gene is left open where the match is weak. Size is stated for part of the rows, as once, few or many counts, or as a class when the clone is expanded.

>TRBJ1-2|TRBD1|TRBV5-4|-
CASSPAGRGHGYTF
TGTGCCAGCAGCCCAGCGGGCAGGGGGCATGGCTACACCTTC
>TRBJ2-1|-|TRBV14|-
CASSQVGGYNEQFF
TGTGCCAGCAGCCAGGTAGGGGGCTACAATGAGCAGTTCTTC
>TRBJ2-5|-|TRBV19|-
CASSPGTDQGAQYF
TGTGCCAGTAGTCCGGGGACGGATCAAGGGGCCCAGTACTTC
>TRBJ2-4|-|TRBV7-8|-
CASSSGLKNIQYF
TGTGCCAGCAGCTCTGGGCTGAAAAACATTCAGTACTTC
>TRBJ2-1|-|TRBV11-3|-
CASSSEGGPYNEQFF
TGTGCCAGCAGCTCCGAGGGGGGTCCCTACAATGAGCAGTTCTTC
>TRBJ1-2|-|TRBV6-1|few
CASGREAYGYTF
TGTGCCAGCGGCAGGGAAGCGTATGGCTACACCTTC
>TRBJ1-1|TRBD1|TRBV11-1|-
CASSRTGERYTEAFF
TGTGCCAGCAGTCGGACAGGGGAGCGGTACACTGAAGCTTTCTTT
>TRBJ1-4|-|TRBV7-2|-
CASSLGFRDILSTNEKLFF
TGTGCCAGCAGCTTAGGTTTTCGGGACATACTCTCAACTAATGAAAAACTGTTTTTT
>TRBJ2-2|TRBD1|TRBV27|-
CASVSGGGGNTGELFF
TGTGCCAGCGTATCAGGGGGCGGCGGGAACACCGGGGAGCTGTTTTTT
>TRBJ2-1|-|TRBV11-2|-
CASSPSGGGYNEQFF
TGTGCCAGCAGTCCCAGCGGCGGAGGTTACAATGAGCAGTTCTTC
>TRBJ2-7|-|TRBV6-1|-
CATLAWGQGDEQYF
TGTGCCACCCTCGCTTGGGGACAAGGCGACGAGCAGTACTTC
>TRBJ1-5|-|TRBV28|-
CATRGASNQPQHF
TGTGCCACCCGGGGAGCCAGCAATCAGCCCCAGCATTTT
>TRBJ1-6|-|TRBV2|-
CASSELGVVSPLHF
TGTGCCAGCAGTGAGCTGGGGGTTGTTTCACCCCTCCACTTT
>TRBJ2-1|TRBD2|TRBV5-1|-
CASSRSGGAPDEQFF
TGCGCCAGCAGCCGAAGCGGGGGGGCTCCAGATGAGCAGTTCTTC
>TRBJ1-1|TRBD1|TRBV11-1|-
CASSTRDRARKAEAFF
TGTGCCAGCAGCACGCGGGACAGGGCGAGAAAGGCTGAAGCTTTCTTT
>TRBJ2-2|-|TRBV5-4|-
CASSLAGEDTGELFF
TGTGCCAGCAGCTTGGCGGGGGAAGACACCGGGGAGCTGTTTTTT
>TRBJ2-5|-|TRBV18|-
CASSAPGAQYF
TGTGCCAGCTCGGCCCCTGGGGCCCAGTACTTC
>TRBJ1-6|TRBD1|TRBV9|-
CASSSQGASSGSYNSPLHF
TGTGCCAGCAGCAGTCAGGGGGCAAGTTCGGGCTCCTATAATTCACCCCTCCACTTT
>TRBJ1-2|-|TRBV25-1|-
CASGRGGQGANYGYTF
TGTGCCAGCGGTCGGGGAGGTCAAGGAGCTAACTATGGCTACACCTTC
>TRBJ2-2|TRBD1|TRBV4-1|-
CASRGTGGLMNTGELFF
TGCGCCAGCAGGGGGACAGGGGGTTTAATGAACACCGGGGAGCTGTTTTTT
>TRBJ1-5|-|TRBV4-2|-
CASSREGVLQPQHF
TGTGCCAGCAGCCGAGAGGGGGTCCTTCAGCCCCAGCATTTT
>TRBJ2-2|TRBD1|TRBV7-2|once
CASSLNGQDGELFF
TGTGCCAGCAGCTTAAATGGACAGGACGGGGAGCTGTTTTTT
>TRBJ2-2|TRBD2|TRBV11-1|-
CASSTWTSGSGGELFF
TGTGCCAGCAGCACCTGGACTAGCGGGAGCGGTGGGGAGCTGTTTTTT
>TRBJ2-2|TRBD2|TRBV4-2|-
CASSPLGAGGGELFF
TGTGCCAGCAGCCCCCTAGGAGCGGGAGGCGGGGAGCTGTTTTTT
>TRBJ2-2|TRBD2|TRBV2|-
CASMEGRGGPRVTGELFF
TGTGCCAGCATGGAGGGTCGGGGGGGCCCCCGGGTCACCGGGGAGCTGTTTTTT
>TRBJ2-7|TRBD1|TRBV19|-
CASGPDRGEQYF
TGTGCCAGTGGTCCAGACAGGGGCGAGCAGTACTTC
>TRBJ2-7|TRBD2|TRBV28|-
CASRTSRTYEQYF
TGTGCCAGCAGGACTAGCAGAACCTACGAGCAGTACTTC
>TRBJ2-7|-|TRBV4-1|-
CASSPFSDSRYSSYEQYF
TGCGCCAGCAGCCCCTTCTCAGACAGCCGGTATAGCTCCTACGAGCAGTACTTC
>TRBJ1-5|-|TRBV6-6|-
CASSYSFGRGQPQHF
TGTGCCAGCAGTTACTCATTCGGCCGGGGTCAGCCCCAGCATTTT
>TRBJ1-5|TRBD1|TRBV5-1|-
CASSLGTGGSQPQHF
TGCGCCAGCAGCTTGGGGACAGGAGGGAGTCAGCCCCAGCATTTT
>TRBJ1-1|-|TRBV19|-
CASSIVGGTEAFF
TGTGCCAGTAGTATAGTGGGCGGCACTGAAGCTTTCTTT